Each of the 15 T cell receptor beta chains below was sequenced from the same sample in a study of T cells after yellow fever vaccination. One entry per CDR3 protein results from TCRdb running MiXCR on the 5' RACE reads. The repertoire holds a few hundred thousand distinct CDR3 sequences, with approximately 10% as singletons. Material: CD4+ T cells sorted from PBMCs, obtained 5 days after the yellow fever booster vaccination. The receptor source for this set is a man younger than 35 who received the YFV17D yellow fever vaccine.

This chain links TRBV3-1 with TRBJ1-2, with D hard to call. The length of the CDR3 is 14 residues. CDR1 is LGHDT, CDR2 YNNKEL, per germline (reference sequence). V dropped 0 bases and J dropped 4 bases, with 9 bases sitting between them. The CDR3 nucleotides read TGTGCCAGCAGCCAAGAGGGCAGCCCCTATGGCTACACCTTC. Translated: CASSQEGSPYGYTF.

This clonotype was recorded many times. For the CDR3, the DNA is TGCAGCGTTGTGGGCGTCCGCCGCACTGAAGCTTTCTTT. Translation: CSVVGVRRTEAFF. The genes are TRBV29-1 and TRBJ1-1; D unresolved. Germline CDR1 reads SQVTM; CDR2 reads ANQGSEA. The V and J ends lost 4 bases and 4 bases respectively, with 13 bases between them. The CDR3 covers 13 residues. The entire variable domain, with the rest obtained from reference TRBV29-1 and TRBJ1-1, is as follows: SAVISQKPSRDICQRGTSLTIQCQVDSQVTMMFWYRQQPGQSLTLIATANQGSEATYESGFVIDKFPISRPNLTFSTLTVSNMSPEDSSIYLCSVVGVRRTEAFFGQGTRLTVV.

This clonotype was seen a handful of times. The CDR3 reads CASGLGLAGGLSTDTQYF. CDR3 DNA: TGTGCTAGTGGTTTGGGGCTAGCGGGGGGGCTAAGCACAGATACGCAGTATTTT. The chain recombines TRBV12-5 with TRBJ2-3; 12 nucleotides align to TRBD2. The germline CDR1 and CDR2 sequences are LGHNT and FRNRAP. The CDR3 contains 18 residues. The V and J ends lost 1 base and 0 bases, in that order; junction bases with no gene match: 5.

The rearrangement links TRBV6-5 to TRBJ2-3, with D tentatively TRBD2 (6 bases). The V gene's germline CDR1 is MNHEY and CDR2 SVGAGI. The CDR3 contains 13 residues. Trimming pared 8 bases from V and 2 bases from J, leaving 11 bases between. CDR3 bases: TGTGCCAGCCGGGACTCATACACAGATACGCAGTATTTT. Amino acid sequence: CASRDSYTDTQYF.

This clonotype has more than one count but fewer than ten. The chain uses TRBV7-2 and TRBJ1-1, with D tentatively TRBD1 (5 bases). Germline-derived CDR1 and CDR2 are SGHTA and FQGNSA. The CDR3 contains 14 residues. V was trimmed by 7 bases and J by 8 bases, leaving 20 bases between them. The CDR3 DNA sequence: TGTGCCAGCACCCCAGGGCGCGGCGCGAGAGAAGCTTTCTTT. As protein: CASTPGRGAREAFF. Based on the CDR3 plus reference TRBV7-2 and TRBJ1-1, the full variable domain is GAGVSQSPSNKVTEKGKDVELRCDPISGHTALYWYRQSLGQGLEFLIYFQGNSAPDKSGLPSDRFSAERTGGSVSTLTIQRTQQEDSAVYLCASTPGRGAREAFFGQGTRLTVV.

The rearrangement joins TRBV29-1 to TRBJ1-5; the match to TRBD1 covers 8 bases. The CDR3 contains 13 residues. The V and J ends lost 6 bases and 4 bases, in that order; junction bases with no gene match: 5. Germline values: CDR1 SQVTM, CDR2 ANQGSEA. CDR3 in amino acids: CSVLDRVNQPQHF. Written as DNA, the CDR3 is TGCAGCGTCCTGGACAGGGTGAATCAGCCCCAGCATTTT.

This clonotype has more than one count but fewer than ten. The chain recombines TRBV18 with TRBJ1-4, with D possibly TRBD1 on 6 matching bases. V was pared by 3 bases and J by 4 bases, with 15 bases between. The germline CDR1 and CDR2 sequences are KGHSH and LQKENI. The CDR3 contains 16 residues. The CDR3 is CASSPLQGRGNEKLFF. Here the CDR3 DNA reads TGTGCCAGCTCACCCCTACAGGGTCGTGGTAATGAAAAACTGTTTTTT.

The CDR3, as DNA: TGTGCCAGCAGTCCCGGACAGGGGGCCTCAGATACGCAGTATTTT. Translated, it gives CASSPGQGASDTQYF. The chain employs TRBV6-2 or TRBV6-3 and TRBJ2-3; 11 bases line up with TRBD1. This CDR3 region has 15 residues. V lost 5 bases to trimming and J lost 4 bases; unmatched junction nucleotides: 5. CDR1 is MNHEY, CDR2 SVGEGT, per germline.

This clonotype was seen a few times. This rearrangement joins TRBV19 to TRBJ1-5, with no clear D. From germline, CDR1 is LNHDA and CDR2 SQIVND (reference sequence). The CDR3 is made up of 13 amino acids. V gave up 6 bases and J gave up 0 bases, with 6 bases separating them. The chain's CDR3 is CASRINSNQPQHF. The CDR3, as DNA: TGTGCCAGTAGGATAAATAGCAATCAGCCCCAGCATTTT. Complete variable domain (other parts from reference TRBV19 and TRBJ1-5): DGGITQSPKYLFRKEGQNVTLSCEQNLNHDAMYWYRQDPGQGLRLIYYSQIVNDFQKGDIAEGYSVSREKKESFPLTVTSAQKNPTAFYLCASRINSNQPQHFGDGTRLSIL.

This clonotype was counted only a few times. V is TRBV12-3 or TRBV12-4 and J is TRBJ1-5, with 7 bases matching TRBD1. The CDR3 runs to 14 residues. The J segment lost 5 bases and the V segment lost 10 bases, leaving 11 bases of the junction unmatched. The CDR3 coding sequence is TGTGCCACCTCTGGGAGACAGGGTGATCAGCCCCAGCATTTT. This gives the protein CATSGRQGDQPQHF.

This clonotype was detected a few times. A junction boundary mismatches the germline segment, possibly from a read error. The chain combines TRBV5-6 with TRBJ1-1; D is perhaps TRBD1 (6 bases). The CDR3 runs 17 residues. The germline V gene encodes CDR1 SGHDT and CDR2 YYEEEE. CDR3 bases: TGTGCCAGCAGCGCTCAGTTTCGACGGGGGCCGGACACTGAAGTTTTCTTT. It specifies CASSAQFRRGPDTEVFF.

This clonotype was recorded many times. The rearrangement uses TRBV7-8 and TRBJ2-2; TRBD1 is a possible D gene (5 bases). Trimming shortened V by 3 bases and J by 4 bases, and 12 bases separated the two germline ends. Germline values: CDR1 SGHVS, CDR2 FQNEAQ. The length of the CDR3 is 15 residues. CDR3 sequence: CASSFNVQGTGELFF. CDR3 coding DNA: TGTGCCAGCAGCTTTAACGTCCAGGGCACCGGGGAGCTGTTTTTT.

This clonotype showed up just a few times. The V gene is TRBV20-1, the J gene TRBJ2-3; D remains unclear. The V end was cut by 7 bases, the J end by 0 bases, with 17 bases between. The germline gives CDR1 DFQATT, CDR2 SNEGSKA (reference sequence). The CDR3 loop spans 15 amino acids. In DNA, the CDR3 is TGCAGTGGCAATAGCCCCAGAGGTAGCACAGATACGCAGTATTTT. Protein: CSGNSPRGSTDTQYF.

This clonotype was counted ten times or more. The genes are TRBV5-1 and TRBJ1-1; tentatively, D is TRBD1 (6 bases). Trimming took 0 bases from V and 1 from J, leaving 10 bases between them. Germline V gene lookup returns CDR1 SGHRS and CDR2 YFSETQ. The CDR3 totals 15 residues. Written as DNA, the CDR3 is TGCGCCAGCAGCTTGGAGGGGGGCACGAACACTGAAGCTTTCTTT. Translation: CASSLEGGTNTEAFF.

This clonotype was detected many times. As DNA, the CDR3 is TGCAGTGCTAGAGACCCTAGCGGGGGTGGGGAGACCCAGTACTTC. Its translation is CSARDPSGGGETQYF. The rearrangement links TRBV20-1 to TRBJ2-5; 10 positions agree with TRBD2. This CDR3 has 15 amino acids. Germline V gene sequence: CDR1 DFQATT, CDR2 SNEGSKA (reference sequence). V was clipped by 0 bases and J by 5 bases; unmatched bases: 6.